This T cell receptor (beta chain) is drawn from a study of post-analysis software for immune sequencing data. Study-wide findings and caveats: Compared with controls, patients had more of roughly 5 TRBV segments, including TRBV5-6, TRBV5-1 and TRBV20-1. Controls showed significantly higher normalized Chao1 diversity than did multiple sclerosis patients.

As for this clonotype: Its antigen is currently unknown.

V lost 4 bases to trimming and J lost 2 bases; unmatched junction nucleotides: 12. Germline CDR1 SQVTM, CDR2 ANQGSEA. The CDR3 is 19 residues long. Included in the TCR beta cDNA libraries were unique molecular identifiers. TCRdb re-analysed the PCR reads in MiXCR, keeping a single row per CDR3 protein. This repertoire shows 350,000 to 450,000 distinct CDR3 sequences, about 39% found once; its top ten account for 6% to 9%. The sequenced sample consisted of blood. The J gene is TRBJ2-1, the V gene TRBV29-1; 15 nucleotides agree with TRBD2. The TCR originated in a girl aged 2 to 9 with multiple sclerosis. The CDR3 loop reads CSVALPGTSGRMPYNEQFF. CDR3 in DNA: TGCAGCGTTGCCCTTCCCGGGACTAGCGGGAGGATGCCCTACAATGAGCAGTTCTTC.